Reported below is one TCR beta chain. Primers included in the PCR were 60 Vbeta and 13 Jbeta primers. Using immunoSEQ multiplex PCR, the repertoire was profiled, and TCRdb retains in-frame clones only, with some absent. The repertoire holds about 180,000 clones, with around 80% as singletons. These data originate in a study of cytomegalovirus exposure and HLA in healthy donors. Input material: PBMCs. The sequence derives from a man aged 35 to 55 in good health and CMV-seronegative.

Written as DNA, the CDR3 is TGCGCCAGCAGCTTGGGGACTAGCGGGAGTGGGAAATACAATGAGCAGTTCTTC. Its translation: CASSLGTSGSGKYNEQFF. The chain carries TRBV5-1 and TRBJ2-1; 13 positions match TRBD2. V shed 0 bases, J shed 4 bases, and the junction held 7 bases outside the gene matches. The CDR3 contains 18 residues. CDR1 is SGHRS, CDR2 YFSETQ, per germline.